Below, 14 T cell receptor beta chains from the same sample are listed, as sequenced in a study of T-cell reconstitution after alpha-beta-depleted transplantation in children. The TCRbeta library was prepared with unique molecular identifiers. TCRdb fed the PCR reads into MiXCR, producing one record per CDR3 protein. There are 95,000 to 150,000 distinct CDR3 sequences in the sample; about 21% occur only once, and roughly a tenth lies in the top ten. This sample comprised PBMCs, mostly from graft donor cells, obtained 180 days after TCRalphabeta/CD19-depleted stem cell transplant. The origin of the receptors is a male patient between 2 and 10 years old who had a stem cell transplant for chronic granulomatous disease, so the T cells may come from the graft donor.

The rearrangement uses TRBV20-1 and TRBJ2-7; D unclear. The germline V and J ends were trimmed by 5 bases and 3 bases, with 5 bases remaining between them. Germline CDR1 reads DFQATT; CDR2 reads SNEGSKA (reference sequence). The CDR3 totals 10 residues. The CDR3 region has the DNA TGCAGTGCTGAGGACTACGAGCAGTACTTC. Protein sequence: CSAEDYEQYF.

There are a few counts of this clonotype. This rearrangement joins TRBV7-3 to TRBJ2-1; D ambiguous. The CDR3 length is 18 residues. V was shortened by 0 bases and J by 0 bases, with 15 bases between the two germline ends. CDR1 and CDR2 (germline): SGHTA, FQGTGA. CDR3 region: CASSLTGGSLSSYNEQFF. The CDR3 DNA reads TGTGCCAGCAGCTTAACCGGCGGATCTCTCAGCTCCTACAATGAGCAGTTCTTC. Complete variable domain (other parts from reference TRBV7-3 and TRBJ2-1): GAGVSQTPSNKVTEKGKYVELRCDPISGHTALYWYRQSLGQGPEFLIYFQGTGAADDSGLPNDRFFAVRPEGSVSTLKIQRTERGDSAVYLCASSLTGGSLSSYNEQFFGPGTRLTVL.

V gene TRBV7-2 combines with J gene TRBJ2-1; 7 bases are shared with TRBD1. This CDR3 has 13 amino acids. Germline lookup yields CDR1 SGHTA and CDR2 FQGNSA. The CDR3 DNA reads as TGTGTTTCCAGGGACAGACCATACAATGAGCAGTTCTTC. This encodes CVSRDRPYNEQFF.

The genes are TRBV20-1 and TRBJ2-5; perhaps TRBD2 as D (6 bases). Germline-derived CDR1 and CDR2 are DFQATT and SNEGSKA (reference sequence). V was clipped by 5 bases and J by 3 bases, with 7 bases between them. The CDR3 is 11 residues long. CDR3 amino acids: CSAVAEETQYF. The CDR3 DNA reads as TGCAGTGCTGTAGCGGAAGAGACCCAGTACTTC.

The table lists this clonotype with a few counts. This rearrangement joins TRBV7-6 to TRBJ2-5, with D possibly being TRBD2 (6 bases). This CDR3 region has 16 residues. CDR1 and CDR2 from the germline V gene are SGHVS and FNYEAQ. With 10 bases removed from V and 5 bases from J, the gap between germline ends came to 26 bases. The CDR3 DNA reads as TGTGCCACCAAAGCCGGGACTGTGCTATTCGCGGAGACCCAGTACTTC. Its protein product is CATKAGTVLFAETQYF.

This clonotype was recorded at least ten times. The chain carries TRBV12-3 or TRBV12-4 and TRBJ1-5; D is unresolved. Trimming removed 5 bases at V and 2 bases at J, with 13 bases between. The CDR3 totals 15 residues. This CDR3 reads CASSIGVRGNQPQHF. The CDR3 nucleotides are TGTGCCAGCAGTATCGGGGTTCGTGGCAATCAGCCCCAGCATTTT.

The V gene is TRBV27, the J gene TRBJ2-7; D is uncertain. Deletions cut 4 bases from V and 2 bases from J, with 15 bases between. The CDR3 contains 15 residues. Germline values: CDR1 MNHEY, CDR2 SMNVEV (reference sequence). The CDR3 DNA follows: TGTGCCAGCAGTTCGTCGGGTCCTTCCCCCTACGAGCAGTACTTC. Amino acid sequence: CASSSSGPSPYEQYF.

There are a few counts of this clonotype. V and J are TRBV12-3 or TRBV12-4 and TRBJ2-7; TRBD2 matches 11 bases. This CDR3 region has 15 residues. Germline trimming cut 6 bases from V and 2 bases from J; bases unmatched to any gene: 6. The CDR3 DNA is TGTGCCAGCAGCTCCGGGACTAGCGGTCCCTACGAGCAGTACTTC. This encodes CASSSGTSGPYEQYF.

This clonotype was observed many times. The CDR3 DNA is TGCAGTGCTAGTAGGCCGAGCACAGATACGCAGTATTTT. It is translated as CSASRPSTDTQYF. V usage is TRBV20-1 and J usage is TRBJ2-3; no clear D gene. Germline CDR1 DFQATT, CDR2 SNEGSKA (reference sequence). The CDR3 is 13 residues long. Trimming took off 3 bases at V and 0 bases at J, with 7 bases between the two ends.

A few counts support this clonotype. The V call is TRBV12-3 or TRBV12-4, the J call TRBJ1-1; D not certain. Between the trimmed V and J ends, which lost 5 bases and 4 bases, there was a span of 11 bases. The CDR3 spans 13 residues. CDR3 sequence (DNA): TGTGCCAGCAGTCGGTTCTTGGGCACTGAAGCTTTCTTT. This translates into CASSRFLGTEAFF.

This clonotype was counted many times. This rearrangement joins TRBV12-3 or TRBV12-4 to TRBJ2-5; D is unresolved. Trimming stripped 5 bases from V and 5 bases from J, with 12 bases between. The CDR3 runs 13 residues. The chain's CDR3 is CASSPALGETQYF. The CDR3, as DNA: TGTGCCAGCAGTCCAGCACTGGGGGAGACCCAGTACTTC.

V and J are TRBV27 and TRBJ2-3, with unresolved D. Germline assignment: CDR1 MNHEY and CDR2 SMNVEV (reference sequence). The CDR3 is made up of 13 amino acids. V lost 3 bases to trimming and J lost 3 bases, with 7 bases between them. Here the CDR3 reads CASSFMGTDTQYF. CDR3 bases: TGTGCCAGCAGTTTTATGGGGACAGATACGCAGTATTTT.

The chain uses TRBV5-1 and TRBJ1-4; 8 bases map to TRBD1. The V and J ends lost 4 bases and 7 bases, in that order; junction bases with no gene match: 9. Per germline, CDR1 SGHRS and CDR2 YFSETQ. The CDR3 has 15 residues. This chain's CDR3 is CASSETGTGVEKLFF. CDR3 sequence (DNA): TGCGCCAGCAGCGAAACCGGGACAGGTGTTGAAAAACTGTTTTTT.

The chain joins TRBV7-2 to TRBJ2-3; maybe TRBD2 (7 bases). The CDR3 has 16 amino acids. CDR1 and CDR2 (germline): SGHTA, FQGNSA. The ends were cut back, 1 base at V and 5 bases at J, with 16 bases in the middle. The CDR3 bases are TGTGCCAGCAGCTTAGAGGGAGGGGGGGCCGAAGATACGCAGTATTTT. It is translated as CASSLEGGGAEDTQYF. Supplemented by reference TRBV7-2 and TRBJ2-3, the full variable domain reads GAGVSQSPSNKVTEKGKDVELRCDPISGHTALYWYRQSLGQGLEFLIYFQGNSAPDKSGLPSDRFSAERTGGSVSTLTIQRTQQEDSAVYLCASSLEGGGAEDTQYFGPGTRLTVL.